This T cell receptor (beta chain) was captured by sequencing in a study of blood T cell repertoires in COVID-19 (dated by TCRdb to the early 2020s). Regarding the complete study: The collaborator samples originated in the United States, Italy and Spain and spanned the acute and convalescent phases of COVID-19. The prospective study material was composed of cDNA or gDNA derived from T cells, B-cell-depleted T cells, or PBMCs. Subjects who had been exposed to COVID-19, were actively infected with it, or had recovered from it provided the deeply sampled blood TCRbeta repertoires that made up the dataset. The repertoires were released in a freely available public database intended as a resource for research on the immune response to SARS-CoV-2. The samples were drawn from the first 160 participants of the ongoing ImmuneRACE study and from 1,254 subjects provided by 6 global collaborators. Sample metadata almost always included a de-identified subject ID, COVID-19 status, age in years and sex. Where available, HLA class I and class II types were obtained from metadata supplied by the sample provider rather than from assay-based typing.

Worth noting for this clone: This clone's antigen is unknown. No base-level quality is on record; no much larger clone is a single base apart.

The collaborating institutions used their own protocols to collect whole blood in K2EDTA tubes. Collaborator samples were shipped for TCRbeta analysis as frozen whole blood, isolated PBMCs, or DNA extracted from either sample type. The immunoSEQ Assay, a bias-controlled multiplex PCR, was used to amplify TCRbeta CDR3 regions from genomic DNA. As for the authors' bioinformatics: Nucleated cell counts per sample were estimated from amplification of reference gene primers within the assay. To quantify the absolute abundance of each unique TCRbeta CDR3 rearrangement, sequence reads were collapsed and filtered. For each sample, productive Simpson clonality was calculated by taking the square root of Simpson's diversity index across productive rearrangements. TCRdb obtained this table from immuneACCESS and retained in-frame rearrangements with V and J assigned. These tables miss some clones; where compared with another copy, unresolved V genes account for less than half of the shortfall, and the remainder is unexplained. D and trimming were read from the DNA, whereas the V and J calls and clone size are those reported in that table. The sample table contains about 160,000 clones; only one count was recorded for approximately 90% of them. Together, the top ten hold around 2.1% of the sample.

Deletion took 4 bases off V and 4 bases off J, with a span of 16 bases between the germline ends. In the germline V gene (reference sequence), CDR1 corresponds to SEHNR and CDR2 to FQNEAQ. The CDR3 sequence holds 15 residues, the cysteine and phenylalanine included. Just CDR3 DNA is preserved here, 45 bases in frame from base 1. Study-wide findings and limitations: How much clinical and demographic metadata was included differed by source and by participant, and the metadata was provided uncurated.

The sequenced sample consisted of peripheral blood. In this chain, TRBV7-9 is recombined with TRBJ1-2, with the D gene uncertain. The clonotype was recovered from a man aged 18-30 years with acute or convalescent COVID-19. The CDR3 loop reads CASSSSGVSPYGYTF. The DNA sequence follows: TGTGCCAGCAGCTCCTCCGGAGTGAGTCCCTATGGCTACACCTTC.